This TCR beta chain was sequenced for a study of blood T cell repertoires in COVID-19. About the research overall: Collection of acute and convalescent COVID-19 samples took place in the United States, Italy and Spain. T cells, B-cell-depleted T cells, or PBMCs supplied cDNA or gDNA.

As handled by the study authors: Reference gene primers were amplified, and this amplification served to estimate nucleated cell counts. Only in-frame clones appear in the TCRdb table, and some are missing; sequencing was by immunoSEQ multiplex PCR. V and J calls and clone size are copied from that table; D and trimming were computed from the DNA. The table lists about 200,000 clones, 89% of them singletons. Unmatched junction bases numbered 11, after V lost 5 bases and J lost 4 bases. CDR3 length: 16 residues. Germline V gene lookup returns CDR1 PRHDT and CDR2 FYEKMQ (reference sequence). Sequenced input: peripheral blood. The clonotype was recovered from a man in his 60s who had recovered from COVID-19. This chain links TRBV13 with TRBJ2-3; TRBD1 aligns across 8 bases. The CDR3 is CASSAFNRGSADTQYF. CDR3 sequence (DNA): TGTGCCAGCAGCGCATTCAACAGGGGGTCGGCAGATACGCAGTATTTT.